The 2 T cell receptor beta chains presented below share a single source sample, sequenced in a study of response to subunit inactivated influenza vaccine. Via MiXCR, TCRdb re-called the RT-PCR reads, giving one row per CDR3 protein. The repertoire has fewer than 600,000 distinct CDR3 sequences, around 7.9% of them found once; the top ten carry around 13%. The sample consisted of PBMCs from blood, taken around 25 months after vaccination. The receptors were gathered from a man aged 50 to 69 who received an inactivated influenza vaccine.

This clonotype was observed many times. CDR3 DNA: TGTGCCAGCAGCTCAGGGACGTCAAGCTCCTACGAGCAGTACTTC. Its translation is CASSSGTSSSYEQYF. The chain recombines TRBV11-2 with TRBJ2-7; D may be TRBD1 or TRBD2 (5 bases each). Germline V gene lookup returns CDR1 SGHAT and CDR2 FQNNGV. Between the trimmed V and J ends, which lost 4 bases and 0 bases, there was a span of 13 bases. The CDR3 runs to 15 residues.

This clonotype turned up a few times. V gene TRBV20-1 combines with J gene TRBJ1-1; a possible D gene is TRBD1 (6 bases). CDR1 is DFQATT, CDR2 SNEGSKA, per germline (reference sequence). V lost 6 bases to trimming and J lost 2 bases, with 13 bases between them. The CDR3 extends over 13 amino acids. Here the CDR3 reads CSAPMGANTEAFF. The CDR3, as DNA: TGCAGTGCGCCCATGGGGGCAAACACTGAAGCTTTCTTT.